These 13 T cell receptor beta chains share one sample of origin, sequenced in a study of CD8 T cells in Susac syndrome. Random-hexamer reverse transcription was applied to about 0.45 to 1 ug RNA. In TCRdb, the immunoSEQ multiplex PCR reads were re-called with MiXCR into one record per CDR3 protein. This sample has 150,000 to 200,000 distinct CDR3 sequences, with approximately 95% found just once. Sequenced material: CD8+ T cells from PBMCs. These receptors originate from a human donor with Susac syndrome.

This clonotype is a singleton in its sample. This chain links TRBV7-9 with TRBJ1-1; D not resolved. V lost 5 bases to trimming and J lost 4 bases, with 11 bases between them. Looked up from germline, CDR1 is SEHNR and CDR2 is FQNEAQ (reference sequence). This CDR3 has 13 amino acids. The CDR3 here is CASSGSLGTEAFF. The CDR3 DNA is TGTGCCAGCAGCGGGAGTCTGGGCACTGAAGCTTTCTTT.

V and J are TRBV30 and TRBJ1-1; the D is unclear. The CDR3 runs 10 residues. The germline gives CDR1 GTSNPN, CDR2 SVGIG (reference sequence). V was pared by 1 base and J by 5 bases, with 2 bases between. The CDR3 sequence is CAWSGTEAFF. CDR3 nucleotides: TGTGCCTGGAGTGGTACTGAAGCTTTCTTT.

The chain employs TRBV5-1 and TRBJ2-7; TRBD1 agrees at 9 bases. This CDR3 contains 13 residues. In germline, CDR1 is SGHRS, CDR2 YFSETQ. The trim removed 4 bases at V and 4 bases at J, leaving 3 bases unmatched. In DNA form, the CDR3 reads TGCGCCAGCAGCGAACAGGGGGCTTACGAGCAGTACTTC. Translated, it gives CASSEQGAYEQYF.

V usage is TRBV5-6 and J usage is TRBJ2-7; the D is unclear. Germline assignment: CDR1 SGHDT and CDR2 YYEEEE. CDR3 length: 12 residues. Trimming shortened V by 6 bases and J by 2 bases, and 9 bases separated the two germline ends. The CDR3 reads CASTNIAYEQYF. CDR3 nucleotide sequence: TGTGCCAGCACGAACATCGCCTACGAGCAGTACTTC.

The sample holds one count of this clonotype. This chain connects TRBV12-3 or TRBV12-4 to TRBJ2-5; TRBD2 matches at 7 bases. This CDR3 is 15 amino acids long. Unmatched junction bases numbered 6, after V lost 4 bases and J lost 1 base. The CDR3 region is CASSSSGPLQETQYF. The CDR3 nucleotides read TGTGCCAGCAGTTCTAGCGGTCCCCTCCAAGAGACCCAGTACTTC.

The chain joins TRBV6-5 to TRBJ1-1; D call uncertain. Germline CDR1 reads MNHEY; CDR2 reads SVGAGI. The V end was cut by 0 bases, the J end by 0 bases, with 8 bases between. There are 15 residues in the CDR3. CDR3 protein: CASSYSAALNTEAFF. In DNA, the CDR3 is TGTGCCAGCAGTTACTCGGCAGCCCTGAACACTGAAGCTTTCTTT.

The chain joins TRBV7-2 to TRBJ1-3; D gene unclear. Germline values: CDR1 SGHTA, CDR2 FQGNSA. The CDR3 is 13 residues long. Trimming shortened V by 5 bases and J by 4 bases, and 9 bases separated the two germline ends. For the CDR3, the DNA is TGTGCCAGCAGCGCTACACGGGGAAACACCATATATTTT. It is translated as CASSATRGNTIYF.

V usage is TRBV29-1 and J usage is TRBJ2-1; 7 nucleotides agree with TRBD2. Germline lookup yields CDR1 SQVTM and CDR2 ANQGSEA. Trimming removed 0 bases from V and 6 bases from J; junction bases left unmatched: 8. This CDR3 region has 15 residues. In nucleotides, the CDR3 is TGCAGCGTTGAAGACCCTAGCGGAAAGGGCAATGAGCAGTTCTTC. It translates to CSVEDPSGKGNEQFF.

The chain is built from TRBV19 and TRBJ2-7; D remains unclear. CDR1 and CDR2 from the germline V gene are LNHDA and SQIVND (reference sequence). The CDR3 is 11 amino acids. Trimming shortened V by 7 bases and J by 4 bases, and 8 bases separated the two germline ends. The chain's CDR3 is CASKSGYEQYF. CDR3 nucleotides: TGTGCCAGTAAATCCGGTTACGAGCAGTACTTC.

CDR3 nucleotide sequence: TGTGCCAGCAGCGAAACAGGGGAGAACTACAATGAGCAGTTCTTC. Translated, it gives CASSETGENYNEQFF. The V call is TRBV9, the J call TRBJ2-1; TRBD1 agrees at 7 bases. V trimming: 3 bases; J trimming: 3 bases; junction bases outside the gene matches: 6. Looked up from germline, CDR1 is SGDLS and CDR2 is YYNGEE. This CDR3 contains 15 residues.

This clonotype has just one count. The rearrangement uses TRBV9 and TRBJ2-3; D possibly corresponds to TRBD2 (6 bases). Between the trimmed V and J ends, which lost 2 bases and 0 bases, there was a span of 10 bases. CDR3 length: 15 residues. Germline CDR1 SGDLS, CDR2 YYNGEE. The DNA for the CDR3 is TGTGCCAGCAGCGTGACTAGTACTAGCACAGATACGCAGTATTTT. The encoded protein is CASSVTSTSTDTQYF. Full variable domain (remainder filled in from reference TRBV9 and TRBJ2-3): DSGVTQTPKHLITATGQRVTLRCSPRSGDLSVYWYQQSLDQGLQFLIQYYNGEERAKGNILERFSAQQFPDLHSELNLSSLELGDSALYFCASSVTSTSTDTQYFGPGTRLTVL.

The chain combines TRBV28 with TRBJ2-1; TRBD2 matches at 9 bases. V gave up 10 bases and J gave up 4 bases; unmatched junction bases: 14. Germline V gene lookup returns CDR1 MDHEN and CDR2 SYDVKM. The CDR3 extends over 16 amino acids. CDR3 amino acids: CATHPSGESPYNEQFF. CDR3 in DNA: TGTGCCACCCACCCTAGCGGGGAAAGTCCTTACAATGAGCAGTTCTTC.

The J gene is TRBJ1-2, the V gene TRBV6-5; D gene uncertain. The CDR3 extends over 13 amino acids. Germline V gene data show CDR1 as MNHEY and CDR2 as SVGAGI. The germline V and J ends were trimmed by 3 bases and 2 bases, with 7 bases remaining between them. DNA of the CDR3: TGTGCCAGCAGTTATGTTGGGAACTATGGCTACACCTTC. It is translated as CASSYVGNYGYTF.